A selection of T cell receptor beta chains follows, all from one sample in a study of blood T cells in healthy people across ages. TCRdb reprocessed the 5' RACE reads with MiXCR, giving one entry per CDR3 protein. There are about 800,000 distinct CDR3 sequences in the sample; more than 45% occur only once, and over 20% lies in the top ten. Material: blood. These receptor sequences come from a man aged 25 to 45 in good health. Each CDR3 is given with its conserved first and last residue. The D gene is left open where the match is weak. The size of a clone is reported for some rows only, either as once, few or many, or as a class for expanded clones.

few,14,TRBV29-1,TRBJ2-3,TRBD2,TGCAGCGTTACAATTGGGGGGGGAACAGATACGCAGTATTTT,CSVTIGGGTDTQYF
NA,14,TRBV4-2,TRBJ1-2,NA,TGTGCCAGCAGCCAAATGGAGGGGGTTGTTGGCTACACCTTC,CASSQMEGVVGYTF
NA,14,TRBV10-3,TRBJ2-1,NA,TGTGCCATCAGGCCGGGACCAGAGGTGAAACCACAGTTCTTC,CAIRPGPEVKPQFF
NA,14,TRBV20-1,TRBJ2-5,NA,TGCAGTGCTAGACTTGACAGGAGTCAAGAGACCCAGTACTTC,CSARLDRSQETQYF
NA,15,TRBV27,TRBJ1-4,NA,TGTGCCAGCAGTCCCCTACGGGCAACTAATGAAAAACTGTTTTTT,CASSPLRATNEKLFF
few,13,TRBV10-3,TRBJ1-6,NA,TGTGCCATCAGTGAGTCGAAAGGGTCACCCCTCCACTTT,CAISESKGSPLHF
NA,14,TRBV5-1,TRBJ1-1,NA,TGCGCCAGCAGCCCCGAGGGGGGGTTTACTGAAGCTTTCTTT,CASSPEGGFTEAFF
NA,14,TRBV6-5,TRBJ1-2,NA,TGTGCCAGCAGTTACTCGAAACGGGACTATGGCTACACCTTC,CASSYSKRDYGYTF
few,13,TRBV6-1,TRBJ1-2,NA,TGTGCCAGCAGTGATACAGAGGGCTATGGCTACACCTTC,CASSDTEGYGYTF
NA,15,TRBV3-1,TRBJ2-7,NA,TGTGCCAGCAGCCAGGCCGGGGGGCTTACCTACGAGCAGTACTTC,CASSQAGGLTYEQYF
once,17,TRBV10-3,TRBJ1-4,NA,TGTGCCATCAGTGAGTCGCCCCCGGGAGCAACTAATGAAAAACTGTTTTTT,CAISESPPGATNEKLFF
NA,16,TRBV6-1,TRBJ1-6,NA,TGTGCCAGCAGTGGGACAGTCAGCTCCTATAATTCACCCCTCCACTTT,CASSGTVSSYNSPLHF
NA,16,TRBV28,TRBJ2-1,TRBD2,TGTGCCAGCAGCCGCCTCGGACTAGCGGCTGTCAATGAGCAGTTCTTC,CASSRLGLAAVNEQFF
NA,10,TRBV12-3/TRBV12-4,TRBJ2-1,NA,TGTGCCAGCAGTTATCCTGAGCAGTTCTTC,CASSYPEQFF
once,15,TRBV6-1,TRBJ2-1,NA,TGTGCCAGCAGTGAAGTAGGGGTCATACCCCCTGAGCAGTTCTTC,CASSEVGVIPPEQFF
NA,14,TRBV6-1,TRBJ1-2,TRBD1,TGTGCCAGCAGAAAACAGGGGGAACTATATGGCTACACCTTC,CASRKQGELYGYTF
NA,14,TRBV6-2/TRBV6-3,TRBJ2-5,NA,TGTGCCAGCAGTTACTCGAGACAAGAAGAGACCCAGTACTTC,CASSYSRQEETQYF
few,15,TRBV6-5,TRBJ2-1,TRBD2,TGTGCCAGCAGTGTCACGGGGGGAGGATTCAATGAGCAGTTCTTC,CASSVTGGGFNEQFF
NA,16,TRBV29-1,TRBJ2-3,TRBD2,TGCAGCGTAGAACTAGCGGGCAAGAGCGGCACAGATACGCAGTATTTT,CSVELAGKSGTDTQYF
NA,13,TRBV15,TRBJ2-7,NA,TGTGCCGCCAGCAGAACACAGGGCTACGAGCAGTACTTC,CAASRTQGYEQYF
NA,11,TRBV12-3/TRBV12-4,TRBJ2-3,NA,TGTGCCAGCAGTTACGAAGATACGCAGTATTTT,CASSYEDTQYF
NA,14,TRBV7-2,TRBJ2-3,NA,TGTGCCAGCAGCTTCAGACTAGTCACAGATACGCAGTATTTT,CASSFRLVTDTQYF
NA,10,TRBV29-1,TRBJ2-5,TRBD2,TGCAGCGTTGGGCGGGGGGCCCAGTACTTC,CSVGRGAQYF
few,15,TRBV5-1,TRBJ1-3,TRBD1,TGCGCCAGCAGCACTCGGACAGGAGAAGGAAACACCATATATTTT,CASSTRTGEGNTIYF
NA,14,TRBV27,TRBJ2-7,TRBD2,TGTACCAGCAGCCCAGGGACTACTTACTACGAGCAGTACTTC,CTSSPGTTYYEQYF
NA,15,TRBV7-2,TRBJ1-5,NA,TGTGCCAGCAGCTTCGTAGGGAACAGCAATCAGCCCCAGCATTTT,CASSFVGNSNQPQHF
few,11,TRBV28,TRBJ1-1,NA,TGTGCCACCAGCCGGTCCTCTGAAGCTTTCTTT,CATSRSSEAFF
few,14,TRBV10-2,TRBJ2-5,TRBD2,TGCGCCACCACGACTAGCCCAGTGGAAGAGACCCAGTACTTC,CATTTSPVEETQYF
NA,16,TRBV20-1,TRBJ2-1,TRBD2,TGCAGTGCCAGGGGGCTAGCGGGAGGGAATGTAAATGAGCAGTTCTTC,CSARGLAGGNVNEQFF
NA,16,TRBV12-3/TRBV12-4,TRBJ2-3,TRBD2,TGTGCCAGCAGTGATACAGCGGGAGGGCCCTGGGATACGCAGTATTTT,CASSDTAGGPWDTQYF
NA,13,TRBV5-1,TRBJ2-1,NA,TGCGCCAGCGGGGGGACAACTAACAATGAGCAGTTCTTC,CASGGTTNNEQFF
few,16,TRBV18,TRBJ2-4,TRBD2,TGTGCCAGCTCACCACCGGGACTAGCGGGAAGGTACATTCAGTACTTC,CASSPPGLAGRYIQYF
NA,15,TRBV10-3,TRBJ2-1,NA,TGTGCCGTCAGTGTAGGGGCCGGCTCCTACAATGAGCAGTTCTTC,CAVSVGAGSYNEQFF
once,15,TRBV9,TRBJ2-4,NA,TGTGCCAGCAGCGTGGCTCCAGCGGCCAAAAACATTCAGTACTTC,CASSVAPAAKNIQYF
NA,14,TRBV28,TRBJ2-5,NA,TGTGCCAGCAGACTACCAGGGGCGGGAGAGACCCAGTACTTC,CASRLPGAGETQYF
few,14,TRBV7-2,TRBJ2-2,NA,TGTGCCAGCAGCGCTCAGGGTTTCGTCGGGGAGCTGTTTTTT,CASSAQGFVGELFF
few,15,TRBV29-1,TRBJ2-3,NA,TGCAGCGTTTCCAGGCGGGCGTCAGTCACAGATACGCAGTATTTT,CSVSRRASVTDTQYF
few,13,TRBV10-3,TRBJ2-7,TRBD2,TGTGCCATCAGTCCGGGGACTAGCTACGAGCAGTACTTC,CAISPGTSYEQYF
NA,14,TRBV11-2,TRBJ2-7,NA,TGTGCCAGCAGCTCAGCATCGGGGTACCACGAGCAGTACTTC,CASSSASGYHEQYF
NA,15,TRBV29-1,TRBJ1-2,TRBD1,TGCAGCGTTGAAGCCTCCGGGACAGGGTATTATGGCTACACCTTC,CSVEASGTGYYGYTF
NA,15,TRBV7-9,TRBJ2-2,NA,TGTGCCAGCCCCCGGGTGGCCCTAGAAACCGGGGAGCTGTTTTTT,CASPRVALETGELFF
NA,15,TRBV6-6,TRBJ1-2,TRBD1,TGTGCCAGCAGAGGGGGACAGGGGTCCTCCTATGGCTACACCTTC,CASRGGQGSSYGYTF
NA,12,TRBV4-3,TRBJ1-6,NA,TGCGCCAGCAGCCAAGGCAGGGGAGCCCCCCACTTT,CASSQGRGAPHF
NA,14,TRBV6-1,TRBJ2-7,NA,TGTGCCAGCAGTGGGGACTCGGCAGCCTACGAGCAGTACTTC,CASSGDSAAYEQYF